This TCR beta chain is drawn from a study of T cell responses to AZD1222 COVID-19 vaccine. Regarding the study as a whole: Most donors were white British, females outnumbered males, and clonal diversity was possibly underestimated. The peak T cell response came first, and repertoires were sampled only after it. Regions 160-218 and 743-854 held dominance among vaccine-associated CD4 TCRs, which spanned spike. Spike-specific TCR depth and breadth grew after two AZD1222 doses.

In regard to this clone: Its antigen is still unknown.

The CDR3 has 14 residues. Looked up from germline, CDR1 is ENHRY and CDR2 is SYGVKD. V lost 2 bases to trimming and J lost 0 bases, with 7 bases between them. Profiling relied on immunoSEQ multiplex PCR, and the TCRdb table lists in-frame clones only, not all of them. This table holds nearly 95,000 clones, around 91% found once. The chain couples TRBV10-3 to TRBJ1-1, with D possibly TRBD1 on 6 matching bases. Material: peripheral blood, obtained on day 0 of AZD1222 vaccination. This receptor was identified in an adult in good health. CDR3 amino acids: CAISEQGLNTEAFF. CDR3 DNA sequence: TGTGCCATCAGTGAGCAGGGGCTGAACACTGAAGCTTTCTTT.